One and the same sample provided the 28 T cell receptor beta chains below, sequenced in a study of molecular identifiers for immune sequencing clone quantification. Each CDR3 protein is one row after TCRdb ran MiXCR on the PCR reads. The profile shows some 59,000 distinct CDR3 sequences, around 25% of them singletons. Sequencing was done on a sample of naive CD8+ T cells from blood, with Jurkat cell RNA spiked in. Subset specified: FACS-sorted CD8+CD4-CCR7+CD45RA+ naive T cells. The receptors stem from a human donor in good health. Some libraries in this study had Jurkat cell RNA spiked in.

With respect to this clonotype: It may be a read error: a sequence one base away is much more abundant. The chain employs TRBV6-6 and TRBJ2-3; D remains unclear. CDR1 MNHNY and CDR2 SVGAGI come from the germline V gene (reference sequence). This CDR3 contains 14 residues. Trimming stripped 5 bases from V and 1 base from J, with 10 bases between. This CDR3 reads CASSLDPGTDTQYF. The CDR3 region has the DNA TGTGCCAGCAGTCTTGACCCGGGCACAGATACGCAGTATTTT.

This clonotype has a handful of counts. V gene TRBV4-1 combines with J gene TRBJ2-7; no clear D gene. This CDR3 contains 13 residues. V was clipped by 0 bases and J by 3 bases, with 6 bases between them. The V gene's germline CDR1 is MGHRA and CDR2 YSYEKL. CDR3 bases: TGCGCCAGCAGCCAAGACCCCAACTACGAGCAGTACTTC. Residues: CASSQDPNYEQYF.

The chain couples TRBV7-9 to TRBJ1-4; D is unresolved. Trimming left V 5 bases short and J 5 bases short, with 9 bases between. This CDR3 region has 13 residues. The germline CDR1 and CDR2 sequences are SEHNR and FQNEAQ (reference sequence). The CDR3 spells CASSPYTNEKLFF. The CDR3 bases are TGTGCCAGCAGCCCTTACACAAATGAAAAACTGTTTTTT. The variable domain in full, with the rest retrieved from reference TRBV7-9 and TRBJ1-4, is DTGVSQNPRHKITKRGQNVTFRCDPISEHNRLYWYRQTLGQGPEFLTYFQNEAQLEKSRLLSDRFSAERPKGSFSTLEIQRTEQGDSAMYLCASSPYTNEKLFFGSGTQLSVL.

This clonotype has only one observation. This may be a read error: a much more frequent sequence differs by one nucleotide. The chain combines TRBV10-3 with TRBJ2-4, with unresolved D. From germline, CDR1 is ENHRY and CDR2 SYGVKD. This CDR3 spans 14 amino acids. Trimming took off 3 bases at V and 0 bases at J, with 6 bases between the two ends. CDR3 in amino acids: CAISEDLAKNIQYF. The CDR3 DNA reads TGTGCCATCAGTGAAGATTTAGCCAAAAACATTCAGTACTTC.

This clonotype was observed at least ten times. The rearrangement joins TRBV18 to TRBJ1-1; D gene uncertain. Germline loops: CDR1 KGHSH, CDR2 LQKENI. Deletions cut 2 bases from V and 2 bases from J, with 12 bases between. The CDR3 sequence is 15 residues long. For the CDR3, the DNA is TGTGCCAGCTCACCAATTGTACAGCTTAACACTGAAGCTTTCTTT. It translates to CASSPIVQLNTEAFF. Together with reference TRBV18 and TRBJ1-1, the CDR3 gives the full variable domain: NAGVMQNPRHLVRRRGQEARLRCSPMKGHSHVYWYRQLPEEGLKFMVYLQKENIIDESGMPKERFSAEFPKEGPSILRIQQVVRGDSAAYFCASSPIVQLNTEAFFGQGTRLTVV.

At least ten counts were recorded for this clonotype. The chain couples TRBV6-1 to TRBJ2-2; no clear D. V was pared by 3 bases and J by 0 bases, with 14 bases between. This CDR3 is 17 amino acids long. CDR1 and CDR2 (germline): MNHNS, SASEGT. CDR3 nucleotide sequence: TGTGCCAGCAGTGACCAAAACACCTTCGCGAACACCGGGGAGCTGTTTTTT. Translated: CASSDQNTFANTGELFF.

The rearrangement uses TRBV29-1 and TRBJ2-3; possibly TRBD1 or TRBD2 for D (5 bases each). Germline CDR1 is SQVTM and CDR2 is ANQGSEA. This CDR3 spans 13 amino acids. The V end was cut by 7 bases, the J end by 8 bases, with 19 bases between. The DNA of the CDR3 is TGCAGCGCAACCGACAAGGGGAGAGGTACGCAGTATTTT. Its translation is CSATDKGRGTQYF.

This clonotype was found many times. V and J are TRBV21-1 and TRBJ2-5. TRBV21-1 is marked as a pseudogene. This CDR3 is built from 16 residues. The CDR3 spells CASSKPPLNHQETQYF. DNA of the CDR3: TGTGCCAGCAGCAAACCGCCACTTAACCATCAAGAGACCCAGTACTTC.

Many counts were recorded for this clonotype. V usage is TRBV19 and J usage is TRBJ1-5; no clear D gene. Germline V gene lookup returns CDR1 LNHDA and CDR2 SQIVND (reference sequence). The CDR3 length is 14 residues. The V and J ends lost 1 base and 7 bases respectively, with 11 bases between them. The CDR3 loop is CASSIGGSRQPQHF. In DNA, the CDR3 is TGTGCCAGTAGTATAGGTGGGAGCCGACAGCCCCAGCATTTT. Full variable domain (remainder filled in from reference TRBV19 and TRBJ1-5): DGGITQSPKYLFRKEGQNVTLSCEQNLNHDAMYWYRQDPGQGLRLIYYSQIVNDFQKGDIAEGYSVSREKKESFPLTVTSAQKNPTAFYLCASSIGGSRQPQHFGDGTRLSIL.

This clonotype was picked up many times. The chain combines TRBV14 with TRBJ2-1, with 10 bases matching TRBD2. The CDR3 is made up of 15 amino acids. Trimming removed 4 bases from V and 3 bases from J; junction bases left unmatched: 3. Germline CDR1 and CDR2: SGHDN and FVKESK. The DNA for the CDR3 is TGTGCCAGCAGCCCACCTAGCGGGGGCTACAATGAGCAGTTCTTC. It translates to CASSPPSGGYNEQFF. The whole variable domain, filled in from reference TRBV14 and TRBJ2-1, reads EAGVTQFPSHSVIEKGQTVTLRCDPISGHDNLYWYRRVMGKEIKFLLHFVKESKQDESGMPNNRFLAERTGGTYSTLKVQPAELEDSGVYFCASSPPSGGYNEQFFGPGTRLTVL.

There are many counts of this clonotype. The genes are TRBV9 and TRBJ1-1; the D is unclear. CDR3 length equals 11 residues. Trimming left V 3 bases short and J 7 bases short, with 7 bases between. CDR1 and CDR2 (germline): SGDLS, YYNGEE. The CDR3 region has the DNA TGTGCCAGCAGCGGGTCAGGTGAAGCTTTCTTT. This encodes CASSGSGEAFF.

This clonotype has ten or more counts. The V gene is TRBV20-1, the J gene TRBJ2-7; D is perhaps TRBD2 (6 bases). Per the germline V gene, CDR1 is DFQATT and CDR2 is SNEGSKA (reference sequence). V shed 2 bases and J shed 2 bases, with 10 bases lying between them. This CDR3 has 13 residues. Here the CDR3 reads CSARSGGAYEQYF. DNA for the CDR3: TGCAGTGCTAGAAGTGGCGGGGCCTACGAGCAGTACTTC.

At least ten counts were recorded for this clonotype. The rearrangement uses TRBV25-1 and TRBJ2-7; D not certain. The CDR3 consists of 12 residues. Germline V gene sequence: CDR1 MGHDK, CDR2 SYGVNS. V was shortened by 8 bases and J by 4 bases, with 12 bases between the two germline ends. The CDR3, as DNA: TGTGCCAGCGGACGGACGGCGTACGAGCAGTACTTC. This encodes CASGRTAYEQYF.

This clonotype has a count of ten or more. This chain connects TRBV5-6 to TRBJ2-2; D gene uncertain. CDR1 SGHDT and CDR2 YYEEEE come from the germline V gene. V was cut by 4 bases and J by 6 bases, with 10 bases left in between. This CDR3 is 13 amino acids long. CDR3 bases: TGTGCCAGCAGCCCTTCCTTGGCCGGGGAGCTGTTTTTT. It is translated as CASSPSLAGELFF. Supplemented by reference TRBV5-6 and TRBJ2-2, the full variable domain reads DAGVTQSPTHLIKTRGQQVTLRCSPKSGHDTVSWYQQALGQGPQFIFQYYEEEERQRGNFPDRFSGHQFPNYSSELNVNALLLGDSALYLCASSPSLAGELFFGEGSRLTVL.

This clonotype was counted at least ten times. The chain carries TRBV7-6 and TRBJ2-2, with D unclear. V was trimmed by 7 bases and J by 7 bases, leaving 10 bases between them. The CDR3 runs to 12 residues. Germline V CDR1 and CDR2: SGHVS, FNYEAQ. CDR3 sequence reads: CASIPVGGELFF. The CDR3 DNA follows: TGTGCCAGCATCCCGGTTGGCGGGGAGCTGTTTTTT.

This clonotype appeared once. The V gene is TRBV12-3 or TRBV12-4, the J gene TRBJ2-1, with 7 bases fitting TRBD1. The length of the CDR3 is 14 residues. V lost 5 bases, J lost 10 bases, and 11 bases stayed unmatched. The CDR3 bases are TGTGCCAGCAGTGGGACAGTCCAATACATCGAGCAGTTCTTC. Its protein is CASSGTVQYIEQFF.

To note about this clonotype: The junction does not match germline at one end; this may be a read error. The chain combines TRBV7-9 with TRBJ2-3; D assignment may be TRBD1 or TRBD2 (6 bases each). The CDR3 has 15 residues. Germline V gives CDR1 SEHNR, CDR2 FQNEAQ (reference sequence). CDR3 coding DNA: TGTGCCCGCAGCTTGTTCACGAGGGGGGCAGATGCGCAGTATTTT. It translates to CARSLFTRGADAQYF.

There are a few counts of this clonotype. A clone one base away is much larger, so this may be a read error. The chain couples TRBV29-1 to TRBJ2-7; 8 nucleotides agree with TRBD2. Germline trimming cut 1 base from V and 9 bases from J; bases unmatched to any gene: 11. The CDR3 sequence is 14 residues long. CDR1 is SQVTM, CDR2 ANQGSEA, per germline. CDR3 DNA: TGCAGCGTTGAAGGGCCGGGAGGGCGAAGTGCGCAGTACTTC. This sequence encodes CSVEGPGGRSAQYF.

This clonotype showed up many times. The V gene is TRBV5-6, the J gene TRBJ1-1; D unresolved. This CDR3 contains 16 residues. The V end lost 4 bases, the J end lost 4 bases, and 20 bases lay between the germline ends. Looked up from germline, CDR1 is SGHDT and CDR2 is YYEEEE. The CDR3 region has the DNA TGTGCCAGCAGCCGCTTGTCCTGGGGAAAGGGCACTGAAGCTTTCTTT. Translating it yields CASSRLSWGKGTEAFF.

At least ten counts were recorded for this clonotype. V is TRBV19 and J is TRBJ2-2; D is possibly TRBD2 (5 bases). Deletions cut 4 bases from V and 4 bases from J, with 16 bases between. Germline loops: CDR1 LNHDA, CDR2 SQIVND (reference sequence). The CDR3 extends over 16 amino acids. The CDR3 nucleotides are TGTGCCAGTAGTAACGGCCTCGGAGGTAGCACCGGGGAGCTGTTTTTT. This codes for CASSNGLGGSTGELFF.

In this sample, this clonotype turned up many times. The chain recombines TRBV12-3 or TRBV12-4 with TRBJ2-5; 9 bases agree with TRBD2. CDR3 length equals 15 residues. Losses at the gene ends were 2 bases for V and 0 bases for J; bases not matched to a gene: 1. CDR3 nucleotide sequence: TGTGCCAGCAGTTTACTAGCGGGACACCAAGAGACCCAGTACTTC. Translation gives CASSLLAGHQETQYF.

Note on this clonotype: One base away lies a much larger clone, so this may be a sequencing read error. The final CDR3 position lacks the conserved phenylalanine or tryptophan, pointing to a likely read error. The CDR3 reads CASSLEPDYTEAFL. CDR3 nucleotides: TGTGCCAGCAGCTTGGAGCCAGACTACACTGAAGCTTTCCTT. V and J are TRBV5-4 and TRBJ1-1; D is unresolved. There are 14 residues in the CDR3. From germline, CDR1 is SGHNT and CDR2 YYREEE (reference sequence). The V gene lost 0 bases and the J gene lost 3 bases, with 9 bases spanning the gap.

This clonotype was detected ten times or more. V is TRBV28 and J is TRBJ2-3, with D tentatively TRBD2 (6 bases). CDR1 and CDR2 (germline): MDHEN, SYDVKM. The CDR3 length is 17 residues. The V gene lost 4 bases and the J gene lost 3 bases, with 20 bases spanning the gap. This CDR3 is CASSSPFRLGETDTQYF. CDR3 sequence (DNA): TGTGCCAGCAGTTCCCCTTTCCGACTAGGCGAAACAGATACGCAGTATTTT. The full variable domain, with the rest looked up from reference TRBV28 and TRBJ2-3, is DVKVTQSSRYLVKRTGEKVFLECVQDMDHENMFWYRQDPGLGLRLIYFSYDVKMKEKGDIPEGYSVSREKKERFSLILESASTNQTSMYLCASSSPFRLGETDTQYFGPGTRLTVL.

With regard to this clonotype: A much larger clone is a single base away; this may be a read error. V and J are TRBV12-3 or TRBV12-4 and TRBJ2-3; TRBD2 matches at 11 bases. V lost 2 bases to trimming and J lost 2 bases; unmatched junction nucleotides: 3. The CDR3 length is 16 residues. The CDR3 DNA sequence: TGTGCCAGCAGTTTATTAGCGGGGGGGCTCACAGATACGCAGTATTTT. Protein sequence: CASSLLAGGLTDTQYF.

This clonotype was detected ten times or more. The chain recombines TRBV19 with TRBJ2-7; no definite D call. Germline CDR1 and CDR2: LNHDA and SQIVND (reference sequence). V was trimmed by 1 base and J by 5 bases, leaving 6 bases between them. The CDR3 consists of 12 residues. The CDR3 DNA follows: TGTGCCAGTAGTATAGGACAAGACGAGCAGTACTTC. Encoded protein: CASSIGQDEQYF.

This clonotype appeared many times. The chain joins TRBV12-3 or TRBV12-4 to TRBJ1-1, with D uncertain. This CDR3 comprises 11 residues. The germline V and J ends were trimmed by 5 bases and 11 bases, with 12 bases remaining between them. The CDR3 loop is CASSPGGSAFF. DNA for the CDR3: TGTGCCAGCAGTCCAGGAGGGAGCGCTTTCTTT.

This clonotype showed up many times. J is TRBJ2-3 and V is TRBV29-1; TRBD2 matches at 10 bases. V shed 4 bases, J shed 4 bases, and the junction held 11 bases outside the gene matches. This CDR3 comprises 16 residues. Germline V CDR1 and CDR2: SQVTM, ANQGSEA. The CDR3 here is CSVVGSGRALPDTQYF. The CDR3 coding sequence is TGCAGCGTTGTAGGGAGCGGGAGGGCCCTCCCAGATACGCAGTATTTT.

A remark on this clonotype: This may be a read error, as it is one base from a much larger clone. This rearrangement joins TRBV29-1 to TRBJ2-1; TRBD2 aligns across 10 bases. The length of the CDR3 is 16 residues. CDR1 and CDR2 (germline): SQVTM, ANQGSEA. The CDR3 DNA follows: TGCAGCGTTGAAGCGTGGCTAGCGGGAGTAAACAATGTGCAGTTCTTC. Translating gives CSVEAWLAGVNNVQFF.